A single sample gave rise to the 12 T cell receptor beta chains below, sequenced in a study of blood T cell repertoires in COVID-19. The repertoire was sequenced with immunoSEQ multiplex PCR; TCRdb's copy has only in-frame clones and lacks some. The sample has about 20,000 clones; roughly nine tenths are singletons. Sequenced: peripheral blood. The receptors were gathered from a human donor with active COVID-19. The donor label of this sample is uncertain.

The V call is TRBV19, the J call TRBJ1-5; 8 nucleotides line up with TRBD1. Germline CDR1 LNHDA, CDR2 SQIVND (reference sequence). The CDR3 is made up of 15 amino acids. J lost 1 base, V lost 7 bases, and 6 bases had no gene match. The CDR3 bases are TGTGCCAGTACCCAGGGGGCGGCGAGCAATCAGCCCCAGCATTTT. Translating gives CASTQGAASNQPQHF.

The genes are TRBV6-1 and TRBJ1-1; perhaps TRBD1 as D (5 bases). The CDR3 has 14 residues. Germline CDR1 reads MNHNS; CDR2 reads SASEGT. Trimming took 2 bases from V and 5 from J, leaving 12 bases between them. In nucleotides, the CDR3 is TGTGCCAGCAGTGAACACGGGGGGGAGACTGAAGCTTTCTTT. Its protein is CASSEHGGETEAFF.

V gene TRBV4-2 combines with J gene TRBJ1-5, with 9 bases fitting TRBD1. Germline CDR1 is LGHNA and CDR2 is YNFKEQ. V gave up 0 bases and J gave up 16 bases; unmatched junction bases: 7. The CDR3 totals 13 residues. The CDR3 here is CASSQDPGQGRHF. The CDR3 region has the DNA TGTGCCAGCAGCCAAGATCCTGGACAGGGGAGACATTTT.

The genes are TRBV6-2 or TRBV6-3 and TRBJ1-6; D perhaps matches TRBD1 (5 bases). Germline values: CDR1 MNHEY, CDR2 SVGEGT. The CDR3 covers 15 residues. V was clipped by 5 bases and J by 9 bases, with 17 bases between them. The CDR3 is CASSPIQGFGSPLHF. CDR3 DNA: TGTGCCAGCAGTCCGATTCAGGGTTTCGGTTCACCCCTCCACTTT.

V and J are TRBV5-1 and TRBJ2-3; 9 nucleotides agree with TRBD2. J was trimmed by 6 bases and V by 0 bases; bases with no gene match: 8. The V gene's germline CDR1 is SGHRS and CDR2 YFSETQ. This CDR3 has 16 residues. The chain's CDR3 is CASSLVASGAVDTQYF. The DNA of the CDR3 is TGCGCCAGCAGCTTGGTAGCTAGCGGGGCTGTGGATACGCAGTATTTT.

This clone was seen once. The chain links TRBV7-3 to TRBJ2-1; 10 bases map to TRBD1. Germline trimming cut 5 bases from V and 12 bases from J; bases unmatched to any gene: 16. The CDR3 consists of 16 residues. Germline V lookup: CDR1 SGHTA, CDR2 FQGTGA. The CDR3 DNA sequence: TGTGCCAGCAGCCCTACGGGGACAGGGGATGTTCGTGGGCAGTTCTTC. Translating it yields CASSPTGTGDVRGQFF.

This chain connects TRBV25-1 to TRBJ2-1, with 8 positions matching TRBD2. The V segment lost 4 bases and the J segment 6 bases; nucleotides outside the gene matches: 8. Germline V gene data show CDR1 as MGHDK and CDR2 as SYGVNS. The length of the CDR3 is 15 residues. The CDR3 DNA sequence: TGTGCCAGCAGTGCCCCGGGACTAGTATCCAATGAGCAGTTCTTC. As protein: CASSAPGLVSNEQFF.

The V gene is TRBV27, the J gene TRBJ2-1; weak D call: TRBD2 (6 bases). The CDR3 runs to 16 residues. Looked up from germline, CDR1 is MNHEY and CDR2 is SMNVEV (reference sequence). Trimming left V 9 bases short and J 7 bases short, with 25 bases between. The DNA of the CDR3 is TGTGCCAGTCTACCGGAGGGCCCCCTCGGTTGGAATGAGCAGTTCTTC. This encodes CASLPEGPLGWNEQFF.

CDR3 in DNA: TGCGCCAGCAGGTCATGGGCAAGTGGGGGCAAGTACGAGCAGTACTTC. It encodes CASRSWASGGKYEQYF. V usage is TRBV5-1 and J usage is TRBJ2-7; tentative D call: TRBD1 (6 bases). CDR3 size: 16 residues. V lost 5 bases and J 4 bases, leaving 22 bases between the germline ends. CDR1 and CDR2 (germline): SGHRS, YFSETQ.

The chain carries TRBV5-1 and TRBJ2-7; D is unresolved. V shed 0 bases and J shed 7 bases, with 20 bases lying between them. The germline gives CDR1 SGHRS, CDR2 YFSETQ. This CDR3 is built from 16 residues. The chain's CDR3 is CASSLAGKGSTGEQYF. DNA for the CDR3: TGCGCCAGCAGCTTGGCAGGAAAAGGCTCCACTGGGGAGCAGTACTTC.

This clone was detected once. The J gene is TRBJ1-1, the V gene TRBV27; tentatively, D is TRBD1 (6 bases). Trimming shortened V by 6 bases and J by 1 base, and 15 bases separated the two germline ends. Germline V gives CDR1 MNHEY, CDR2 SMNVEV (reference sequence). This CDR3 spans 15 amino acids. CDR3 nucleotides: TGTGCCAGCAGGGAATTTCTGGGGGCGAACACTGAAGCTTTCTTT. Translating gives CASREFLGANTEAFF.

This chain joins TRBV11-2 and TRBJ2-1; D may be TRBD2 (6 bases). Germline V gene data show CDR1 as SGHAT and CDR2 as FQNNGV. V was trimmed by 1 base and J by 5 bases, leaving 12 bases between them. CDR3 length: 15 amino acids. Here the CDR3 reads CASSLVGGIHNEQFF. The CDR3 DNA reads TGTGCCAGCAGCTTAGTAGGCGGGATCCACAATGAGCAGTTCTTC.